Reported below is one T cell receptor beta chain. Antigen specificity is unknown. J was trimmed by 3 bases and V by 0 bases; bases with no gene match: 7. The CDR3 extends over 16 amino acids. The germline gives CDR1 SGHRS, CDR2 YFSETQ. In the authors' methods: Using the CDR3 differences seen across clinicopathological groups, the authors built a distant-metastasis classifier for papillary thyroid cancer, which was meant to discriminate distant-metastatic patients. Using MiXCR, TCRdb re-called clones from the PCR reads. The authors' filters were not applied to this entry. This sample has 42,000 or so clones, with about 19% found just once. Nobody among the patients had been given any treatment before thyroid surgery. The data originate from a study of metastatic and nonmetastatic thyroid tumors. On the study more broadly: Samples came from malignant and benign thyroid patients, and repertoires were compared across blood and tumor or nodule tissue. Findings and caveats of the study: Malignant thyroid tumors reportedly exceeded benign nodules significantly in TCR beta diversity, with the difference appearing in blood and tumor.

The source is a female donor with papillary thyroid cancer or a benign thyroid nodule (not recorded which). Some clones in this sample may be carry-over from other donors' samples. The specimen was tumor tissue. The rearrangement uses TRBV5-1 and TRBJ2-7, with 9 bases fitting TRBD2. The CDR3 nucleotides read TGCGCCAGCAGCTTGGCCGGCGGGAGGGCCGGCTACGAGCAGTACTTC. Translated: CASSLAGGRAGYEQYF.